A selection of T cell receptor beta chains follows, all from one sample in a study of shared clonotypes between healthy human individuals. Some clones are missing from TCRdb's copy, which holds only in-frame ones; the method was immunoSEQ multiplex PCR. The sample consists of 2 million to 3 million clones, approximately 94% of them appearing once. The sample consisted of naive CD4+ T cells from PBMCs. Source of these receptors: a man younger than 30 in good health. Some clones in this sample may be carry-over from other donors' samples. The CDR3 runs from the conserved cysteine through the conserved F or W. The D gene is left open where the match is weak. Not every row has a clone size; where given, it reads once, few, many or a size class.

cdr3_length: 12
clone_size: -
d_call: -
v_call: TRBV27
j_call: TRBJ2-3
cdr3_nt: TGTGCCAGCAGTTCCGGCACAGATACGCAGTATTTT
cdr3_aa: CASSSGTDTQYF

cdr3_length: 15
clone_size: -
d_call: -
v_call: TRBV28
j_call: TRBJ1-4
cdr3_nt: TGTGCCAGCAGTTCCTCAGGAGCAACTAATGAAAAACTGTTTTTT
cdr3_aa: CASSSSGATNEKLFF

cdr3_length: 17
clone_size: -
d_call: -
v_call: TRBV7-9
j_call: TRBJ1-1
cdr3_nt: TGTGCCAGCAGCTTAGGGACAGCAATGGGGTATTTCACTGAAGCTTTCTTT
cdr3_aa: CASSLGTAMGYFTEAFF

cdr3_length: 15
clone_size: -
d_call: -
v_call: TRBV5-1
j_call: TRBJ2-1
cdr3_nt: TGCGCCAGCAGCTTGGATCCGGGGGCGGGAAATGAGCAGTTCTTC
cdr3_aa: CASSLDPGAGNEQFF

cdr3_length: 12
clone_size: -
d_call: -
v_call: TRBV11-2
j_call: TRBJ1-1
cdr3_nt: TGTGCCAGCAGCTTAGTAGCCGGGAGGGCTTTCTTT
cdr3_aa: CASSLVAGRAFF

cdr3_length: 14
clone_size: -
d_call: -
v_call: TRBV5-4
j_call: TRBJ2-3
cdr3_nt: TGTGCCAGCAGCTCACAGGGCCGCGCAGATACGCAGTATTTT
cdr3_aa: CASSSQGRADTQYF

cdr3_length: 14
clone_size: -
d_call: -
v_call: TRBV7-3
j_call: TRBJ1-1
cdr3_nt: TGTGCCAGCAGCTTAACTAAAGGGAACACTGAAGCTTTCTTT
cdr3_aa: CASSLTKGNTEAFF

cdr3_length: 13
clone_size: -
d_call: TRBD2
v_call: TRBV7-9
j_call: TRBJ2-3
cdr3_nt: TGTGCCAGCAGCTCGACTAGCGCAGATACGCAGTATTTT
cdr3_aa: CASSSTSADTQYF

cdr3_length: 13
clone_size: -
d_call: -
v_call: TRBV28
j_call: TRBJ1-4
cdr3_nt: TGTGCCAGCAGCAATCGGCGGATTGAAAAACTGTTTTTT
cdr3_aa: CASSNRRIEKLFF

cdr3_length: 14
clone_size: few
d_call: -
v_call: TRBV29-1
j_call: TRBJ2-7
cdr3_nt: TGCAGCGTTGAAGACAGGAGTCCCTCCTACGAGCAGTACTTC
cdr3_aa: CSVEDRSPSYEQYF

cdr3_length: 14
clone_size: -
d_call: -
v_call: TRBV7-2
j_call: TRBJ2-4
cdr3_nt: TGTGCCAGCAGCTCTAGGGGTGTCCGAAACATTCAGTACTTC
cdr3_aa: CASSSRGVRNIQYF

cdr3_length: 17
clone_size: -
d_call: TRBD1
v_call: TRBV28
j_call: TRBJ1-2
cdr3_nt: TGTGCCAGCAGCGTATCGGACAGGGGGCGTCGATCCTATGGCTACACCTTC
cdr3_aa: CASSVSDRGRRSYGYTF

cdr3_length: 12
clone_size: -
d_call: -
v_call: TRBV5-1
j_call: TRBJ2-5
cdr3_nt: TGCGCCAGCAGCTTTGCGGGGGAGACCCAGTACTTC
cdr3_aa: CASSFAGETQYF